What follows are 27 T cell receptor beta chains derived from one specimen sequenced in a study of response to subunit inactivated influenza vaccine. A single record per CDR3 protein comes from TCRdb applying MiXCR to the RT-PCR reads. The sample lists under 500,000 distinct CDR3 sequences, about 10% occurring once. Sequenced here: PBMCs from blood, sampled 45 days after vaccination. The receptors originated from a man aged 50 to 60 who received an inactivated influenza vaccine.

The CDR3 coding sequence is TGCAGCGTCCGCCGAGGGGCGGGGCCATCGGAGACCCAGTACTTC. Amino acids: CSVRRGAGPSETQYF. The chain joins TRBV29-1 to TRBJ2-5; a possible D gene is TRBD2 (6 bases). The CDR3 is made up of 15 amino acids. Germline CDR1 is SQVTM and CDR2 is ANQGSEA. The germline V and J ends were trimmed by 6 bases and 5 bases, with 22 bases remaining between them.

The chain carries TRBV11-3 and TRBJ2-1; 9 bases are a match to TRBD2. The junction had 5 bases not matched to a gene; V was cut back by 3 bases and J by 2 bases. The germline gives CDR1 SGHNT, CDR2 YENEEA. This CDR3 contains 16 residues. The chain's CDR3 is CASSFSRTSAYNEQFF. The DNA of the CDR3 is TGTGCCAGCAGCTTCTCGAGGACTAGCGCCTACAATGAGCAGTTCTTC.

This clonotype has only a few counts. The chain uses TRBV27 and TRBJ2-5; 7 bases are a match to TRBD2. The germline CDR1 and CDR2 sequences are MNHEY and SMNVEV (reference sequence). The CDR3 covers 13 residues. V shed 6 bases and J 5 bases; nucleotides not matched to a gene: 6. The CDR3 DNA sequence: TGTGCCAGCAGAGCGGGGAACACCGAGACCCAGTACTTC. Translating it yields CASRAGNTETQYF.

This clonotype was observed at least ten times. The chain is built from TRBV5-1 and TRBJ1-6; D unclear. CDR1 SGHRS and CDR2 YFSETQ come from the germline V gene. Trimming left V 4 bases short and J 5 bases short, with 13 bases between. The CDR3 extends over 15 amino acids. The CDR3 spells CASSLDTLDNSPLHF. Written as DNA, the CDR3 is TGCGCCAGCAGCCTCGACACACTTGATAATTCACCCCTCCACTTT.

This clonotype was seen a few times. The rearrangement joins TRBV20-1 to TRBJ2-5, with 8 bases that match TRBD2. The germline V gene encodes CDR1 DFQATT and CDR2 SNEGSKA (reference sequence). V lost 5 bases to trimming and J lost 4 bases; unmatched junction nucleotides: 6. This CDR3 has 13 amino acids. Here the CDR3 reads CSAARTSRETQYF. The CDR3 DNA sequence: TGCAGTGCTGCCAGGACTAGCCGAGAGACCCAGTACTTC.

Many counts were recorded for this clonotype. The gene calls are TRBV10-3 and TRBJ2-1, with 8 bases lining up with TRBD2. Unmatched junction bases numbered 9, after V lost 3 bases and J lost 5 bases. Per germline, CDR1 ENHRY and CDR2 SYGVKD. The CDR3 length is 16 residues. Here the CDR3 reads CAISDPMAGGNNEQFF. DNA of the CDR3: TGTGCCATCAGTGACCCGATGGCGGGGGGAAACAATGAGCAGTTCTTC.

The chain has TRBV7-2 and TRBJ2-3, with TRBD1 as a possible D gene (5 bases). Trimming removed 4 bases from V and 1 base from J, with 18 bases in between. The germline V gene has CDR1 SGHTA and CDR2 FQGNSA. This CDR3 has 17 amino acids. The CDR3 DNA reads as TGTGCCAGCAGCTACCGACCTCACAGGCCGGGCACAGATACGCAGTATTTT. Amino acid sequence: CASSYRPHRPGTDTQYF.

This clonotype was seen a few times. The chain has TRBV6-1 and TRBJ1-2; D perhaps matches TRBD1 (6 bases). V lost 5 bases, J lost 2 bases, and 12 bases lay in between. This CDR3 comprises 14 residues. In germline, CDR1 is MNHNS, CDR2 SASEGT. This CDR3 reads CASSRTVGNYGYTF. The DNA for the CDR3 is TGTGCCAGCAGTCGGACAGTGGGCAACTATGGCTACACCTTC.

A few counts support this clonotype. The chain recombines TRBV29-1 with TRBJ2-1; 13 bases are a match to TRBD2. Trimming at V came to 3 bases and at J to 0 bases, leaving 11 bases not matched to a gene. The germline CDR1 and CDR2 sequences are SQVTM and ANQGSEA. The CDR3 length is 19 residues. Here the CDR3 reads CSVEFQGLAGITSYNEQFF. CDR3 DNA: TGCAGCGTTGAGTTCCAGGGACTAGCGGGAATTACCTCCTACAATGAGCAGTTCTTC.

This clonotype has just a few counts. The chain couples TRBV6-1 to TRBJ1-6; maybe TRBD1 (5 bases). V gave up 6 bases and J gave up 8 bases, with 14 bases separating them. The germline V gene encodes CDR1 MNHNS and CDR2 SASEGT. This CDR3 has 14 residues. The CDR3: CASRMAGQDSPLHF. CDR3 nucleotides: TGTGCCAGCAGGATGGCAGGACAAGATTCACCCCTCCACTTT.

The V and J genes are TRBV12-3 or TRBV12-4 and TRBJ2-3; TRBD1 is a possible D gene (5 bases). This CDR3 region has 15 residues. Trimming removed 6 bases from V and 3 bases from J, with 16 bases in between. CDR3 DNA: TGTGCCAGCAGCTTGGCGCAGGGAAAGACAGATACGCAGTATTTT. It codes for CASSLAQGKTDTQYF.

The V call is TRBV7-8, the J call TRBJ2-1; 13 bases are shared with TRBD2. The CDR3 consists of 20 residues. The germline gives CDR1 SGHVS, CDR2 FQNEAQ. Losses at the gene ends were 4 bases for V and 5 bases for J; bases not matched to a gene: 17. The CDR3 loop reads CASSSKPTSGGLFAHNEQFF. The CDR3 DNA reads as TGTGCCAGCAGCTCGAAGCCGACTAGCGGGGGGCTCTTTGCGCACAATGAGCAGTTCTTC.

In its sample, this clonotype was seen many times. V usage is TRBV20-1 and J usage is TRBJ2-3; TRBD2 aligns across 8 bases. The germline V gene has CDR1 DFQATT and CDR2 SNEGSKA (reference sequence). The CDR3 length is 17 residues. The V gene end was trimmed by 3 bases and the J gene end by 1 base; junction bases not matched to a gene: 12. The CDR3 sequence is CSASYSGTHGRTDTQYF. The CDR3 DNA reads TGCAGTGCTAGCTATAGCGGGACCCACGGCCGCACAGATACGCAGTATTTT.

V and J are TRBV4-1 and TRBJ1-6, with D unresolved. The CDR3 spans 14 residues. Germline CDR1 is MGHRA and CDR2 is YSYEKL. Trimming removed 4 bases at V and 9 bases at J, with 13 bases between. This chain's CDR3 is CASSPVAEVSPLHF. The CDR3 region has the DNA TGCGCCAGCAGCCCGGTAGCAGAAGTTTCACCCCTCCACTTT.

The chain recombines TRBV10-3 with TRBJ2-5; a possible D gene is TRBD2 (5 bases). The CDR3 is made up of 13 amino acids. Germline CDR1 is ENHRY and CDR2 is SYGVKD. Trimming removed 4 bases from V and 4 bases from J, with 10 bases in between. The CDR3 reads CAISAWAGETQYF. CDR3 nucleotides: TGTGCCATCAGTGCTTGGGCGGGAGAGACCCAGTACTTC.

This clonotype was seen many times. This chain links TRBV7-2 with TRBJ2-5; 9 nucleotides line up with TRBD1. Germline V gene lookup returns CDR1 SGHTA and CDR2 FQGNSA. Unmatched junction bases numbered 9, after V lost 5 bases and J lost 5 bases. The CDR3 totals 15 residues. The CDR3 reads CASSTQQGAHETQYF. CDR3 sequence (DNA): TGTGCCAGCAGCACCCAACAGGGGGCGCATGAGACCCAGTACTTC. The full variable domain, its missing parts supplied by reference TRBV7-2 and TRBJ2-5, is GAGVSQSPSNKVTEKGKDVELRCDPISGHTALYWYRQSLGQGLEFLIYFQGNSAPDKSGLPSDRFSAERTGGSVSTLTIQRTQQEDSAVYLCASSTQQGAHETQYFGPGTRLLVL.

The table lists this clonotype with a few counts. This chain uses TRBV7-9 with TRBJ2-5, with D possibly matching TRBD1 (5 bases). Germline V gene sequence: CDR1 SEHNR, CDR2 FQNEAQ (reference sequence). With 0 bases removed from V and 1 base from J, the gap between germline ends came to 9 bases. The CDR3 length is 15 residues. The DNA of the CDR3 is TGTGCCAGCAGCTTAGCTGTCAGGGCCCAAGAGACCCAGTACTTC. Residues: CASSLAVRAQETQYF.

This clonotype was seen more than once but under ten times. J is TRBJ2-1 and V is TRBV12-3 or TRBV12-4; either TRBD1 or TRBD2 may supply D (6 bases each). This CDR3 has 16 amino acids. V was cut by 5 bases and J by 10 bases, with 24 bases left in between. The chain's CDR3 is CASSPGKGLGGTEQFF. In DNA form, the CDR3 reads TGTGCCAGCAGTCCCGGAAAAGGGTTGGGGGGCACCGAGCAGTTCTTC.

This clonotype was counted many times. The gene calls are TRBV5-1 and TRBJ2-5; maybe TRBD1 (6 bases). The V gene's germline CDR1 is SGHRS and CDR2 YFSETQ. The V and J ends lost 2 bases and 2 bases respectively, with 10 bases between them. The CDR3 has 14 residues. The CDR3 sequence is CASSLGQHQETQYF. The CDR3, as DNA: TGCGCCAGCAGCTTAGGACAGCATCAAGAGACCCAGTACTTC.

The CDR3 sequence is CASRDPGTGTYEQYF. For the CDR3, the DNA is TGTGCCAGCAGAGATCCGGGGACGGGGACCTACGAGCAGTACTTC. The rearrangement joins TRBV6-2 or TRBV6-3 to TRBJ2-7; D may match TRBD1 or TRBD2 (5 bases each). The CDR3 loop spans 15 amino acids. CDR1 and CDR2 from the germline V gene are MNHEY and SVGEGT. V lost 6 bases and J 2 bases, leaving 17 bases between the germline ends.

This clonotype was picked up many times. The chain is built from TRBV7-8 and TRBJ2-7, with 7 nucleotides matching TRBD1. The CDR3 is made up of 13 amino acids. CDR1 and CDR2 from the germline V gene are SGHVS and FQNEAQ. The J segment lost 4 bases and the V segment lost 5 bases, leaving 5 bases of the junction unmatched. CDR3 bases: TGTGCCAGCAGCCGACAGGGTAAATACGAGCAGTACTTC. Translated, it gives CASSRQGKYEQYF.

The gene calls are TRBV20-1 and TRBJ2-3; D is uncertain. CDR3 length: 13 amino acids. Looked up from germline, CDR1 is DFQATT and CDR2 is SNEGSKA (reference sequence). Deletions cut 5 bases from V and 6 bases from J, with 15 bases between. The CDR3 sequence: CSAHSPVSDTQYF. The CDR3 coding sequence is TGCAGTGCTCATTCCCCAGTGTCGGATACGCAGTATTTT.

In its sample, this clonotype was seen a few times. V usage is TRBV27 and J usage is TRBJ1-1, with D possibly being TRBD1 (5 bases). There are 14 residues in the CDR3. The ends were cut back, 5 bases at V and 2 bases at J, with 12 bases in the middle. From germline, CDR1 is MNHEY and CDR2 SMNVEV (reference sequence). CDR3 region: CASSVLGGNTEAFF. CDR3 nucleotides: TGTGCCAGCAGTGTCCTTGGGGGAAACACTGAAGCTTTCTTT.

This clonotype was seen only a few times. The gene calls are TRBV11-2 and TRBJ2-1; no definite D call. Trimming stripped 11 bases from V and 5 bases from J, with 16 bases between. The CDR3 is 13 residues long. The germline gives CDR1 SGHAT, CDR2 FQNNGV. The CDR3 nucleotides read TGTGCCCACACTCAGGCCGGTCACAATGAGCAGTTCTTC. Translated, it gives CAHTQAGHNEQFF.

This clonotype was seen many times. The J gene is TRBJ2-4, the V gene TRBV18, with D uncertain. Germline values: CDR1 KGHSH, CDR2 LQKENI. This CDR3 is built from 13 residues. The V gene lost 3 bases and the J gene lost 11 bases, with 14 bases spanning the gap. Here the CDR3 reads CASSPEEARVQYF. The CDR3 DNA follows: TGTGCCAGCTCACCTGAGGAAGCTAGGGTTCAGTACTTC.

Ten or more counts support this clonotype. J is TRBJ2-2 and V is TRBV27; D may be TRBD1 (6 bases). This CDR3 spans 12 amino acids. Per germline, CDR1 MNHEY and CDR2 SMNVEV (reference sequence). The V gene lost 7 bases and the J gene lost 6 bases, with 9 bases spanning the gap. CDR3 sequence: CASTNRAGELFF. The DNA for the CDR3 is TGTGCCAGCACTAACAGGGCCGGGGAGCTGTTTTTT.

This clonotype was seen a handful of times. The junction differs from germline at one of its ends, possibly a read error. The genes are TRBV20-1 and TRBJ2-7; 14 bases map to TRBD2. From germline, CDR1 is DFQATT and CDR2 SNEGSKA (reference sequence). The CDR3 runs 19 residues. CDR3 coding DNA: TGCTGTGCTAGAGATCAAGGACTAGCGGGAGGTAAATTTTCCTACGAGCAGTACTTC. Encoded protein: CCARDQGLAGGKFSYEQYF.